This is a list of T cell receptor beta chains from one sample in a study of blood T cell repertoires in COVID-19. The data were produced by immunoSEQ multiplex PCR, yet TCRdb's version contains in-frame clones alone and is incomplete. The sample has around 480,000 clones, around 87% seen once; the top ten hold 0.7%. Material: PBMCs or T cells enriched from blood (not recorded which). The source of these receptors is a young woman who had recovered from COVID-19. Each CDR3 is given with its conserved first and last residue. D genes are given only for firm matches. Only part of the rows carry a size: once, few, many, or a class if the clone is expanded.

-	TRBV7-2	-	TRBJ1-1	TGTGCCAGCAGCTTAGCGGGGGCTCGGGGGGACACTGAAGCTTTCTTT	CASSLAGARGDTEAFF
few	TRBV5-8	TRBD1	TRBJ1-1	TGTGCCAGCAGCCCGGACAGGGGGCGGACTGAAGCTTTCTTT	CASSPDRGRTEAFF
-	TRBV29-1	-	TRBJ2-2	TGCAGCGTTGGTATTATTAACACCGGGGAGCTGTTTTTT	CSVGIINTGELFF
-	TRBV5-6	TRBD1	TRBJ1-1	TGTGCCAGCAGCTCCAGGGGGATTTGGACAGGGAAGACTGAAGCTTTCTTT	CASSSRGIWTGKTEAFF
-	TRBV2	TRBD1	TRBJ1-5	TGTGCCAGCAGTAAAGGACAGGTCGGCAATCAGCCCCAGCATTTT	CASSKGQVGNQPQHF
-	TRBV6-5	-	TRBJ2-1	TGTGCCAGCACCCTAGGGGTGATGGTCAATGAGCAGTTCTTC	CASTLGVMVNEQFF
-	TRBV28	-	TRBJ1-1	TGTGCCAGCAGTGTCCCCGAAGCGGCTGAAGCTTTCTTT	CASSVPEAAEAFF
-	TRBV9	-	TRBJ1-3	TGTGCCAGCAGCGTCTCACCCGGGGGGGACACCATATATTTT	CASSVSPGGDTIYF
few	TRBV4-1	-	TRBJ1-1	TGCGCCAGCAGCCAAACGAGGAGGGGGAACACTGAAGCTTTCTTT	CASSQTRRGNTEAFF
-	TRBV4-1	-	TRBJ1-5	TGCGCCAGCAGCCAAGTTCCCGGTCCAATCAATCAGCCCCAGCATTTT	CASSQVPGPINQPQHF